The 12 T cell receptor beta chains given below trace back to one sample, sequenced in a study of Tregs in tolerant kidney transplant recipients. The method was immunoSEQ multiplex PCR; TCRdb's version includes in-frame clones alone and lacks a portion of them. Among some 66,000 clones, roughly 92% were seen once, and the ten largest hold roughly 9.7%. The sequenced sample was CD8+ T cells from blood, obtained before the transplant. The receptors derive from a human donor who received a combined kidney and bone marrow transplant.

This chain joins TRBV6-1 and TRBJ1-4; the D gene is possibly TRBD1 (6 bases). CDR3 length equals 18 residues. V was cut by 2 bases and J by 0 bases, with 16 bases left in between. From germline, CDR1 is MNHNS and CDR2 SASEGT. The CDR3 region is CASSEWAPGHATNEKLFF. DNA for the CDR3: TGTGCCAGCAGTGAATGGGCCCCGGGACATGCAACTAATGAAAAACTGTTTTTT.

V usage is TRBV5-1 and J usage is TRBJ1-2; 11 bases fit TRBD1. V was clipped by 0 bases and J by 4 bases; unmatched bases: 5. The CDR3 has 16 residues. The germline V gene has CDR1 SGHRS and CDR2 YFSETQ. In nucleotides, the CDR3 is TGCGCCAGCAGCTTGGATGGACAGGGGGCGACCTATGGCTACACCTTC. Protein product: CASSLDGQGATYGYTF.

The gene calls are TRBV29-1 and TRBJ1-1; D remains unclear. This CDR3 has 13 amino acids. V shed 7 bases and J shed 8 bases, with 20 bases lying between them. Germline CDR1 SQVTM, CDR2 ANQGSEA. CDR3 loop: CSAPGISTPEAFF. In DNA, the CDR3 is TGCAGCGCTCCCGGGATCTCGACCCCAGAAGCTTTCTTT. The full variable domain, its missing parts supplied by reference TRBV29-1 and TRBJ1-1, is SAVISQKPSRDICQRGTSLTIQCQVDSQVTMMFWYRQQPGQSLTLIATANQGSEATYESGFVIDKFPISRPNLTFSTLTVSNMSPEDSSIYLCSAPGISTPEAFFGQGTRLTVV.

This clone was seen a few times. This chain connects TRBV7-9 to TRBJ2-5; tentatively, D is TRBD1 (5 bases). V was trimmed by 2 bases and J by 3 bases, leaving 16 bases between them. The CDR3 sequence is 16 residues long. Germline V gene data show CDR1 as SEHNR and CDR2 as FQNEAQ (reference sequence). The CDR3 loop reads CASSLRRGLGKETQYF. The CDR3 DNA reads as TGTGCCAGCAGCTTACGAAGGGGATTGGGGAAAGAGACCCAGTACTTC.

The rearrangement joins TRBV19 to TRBJ1-2; D is possibly TRBD1 (5 bases). With 5 bases removed from V and 10 bases from J, the gap between germline ends came to 14 bases. The CDR3 runs 12 residues. The V gene's germline CDR1 is LNHDA and CDR2 SQIVND (reference sequence). CDR3 DNA sequence: TGTGCCAGTAGTTCAAGTGGGGGGTACTACACCTTC. It yields the protein CASSSSGGYYTF. The variable domain in full, with the rest retrieved from reference TRBV19 and TRBJ1-2, is DGGITQSPKYLFRKEGQNVTLSCEQNLNHDAMYWYRQDPGQGLRLIYYSQIVNDFQKGDIAEGYSVSREKKESFPLTVTSAQKNPTAFYLCASSSSGGYYTFGSGTRLTVV.

The chain carries TRBV4-1 and TRBJ2-7; the D gene is possibly TRBD1 (6 bases). V was pared by 0 bases and J by 1 base, with 10 bases between. Germline V CDR1 and CDR2: MGHRA, YSYEKL. The CDR3 length is 15 residues. CDR3 bases: TGCGCCAGCAGCCAAGATGCGCAGGGGTCCTACGAGCAGTACTTC. Its translation is CASSQDAQGSYEQYF.

This rearrangement joins TRBV13 to TRBJ2-1; the match to TRBD2 covers 7 bases. Trimming at V came to 0 bases and at J to 5 bases, leaving 4 bases not matched to a gene. Germline CDR1 and CDR2: PRHDT and FYEKMQ (reference sequence). This CDR3 spans 15 amino acids. The CDR3 spells CASSLGGGSNNEQFF. In DNA, the CDR3 is TGTGCCAGCAGCTTAGGAGGCGGGAGTAACAATGAGCAGTTCTTC.

V usage is TRBV19 and J usage is TRBJ2-7; D is unclear. Trimming removed 4 bases from V and 5 bases from J, with 12 bases in between. CDR1 and CDR2 from the germline V gene are LNHDA and SQIVND (reference sequence). The CDR3 has 13 residues. The chain's CDR3 is CASSSLRSHEQYF. CDR3 DNA: TGTGCCAGTAGTAGTCTTAGGAGCCACGAGCAGTACTTC.

The chain employs TRBV9 and TRBJ2-7, with D perhaps TRBD2 (6 bases). Looked up from germline, CDR1 is SGDLS and CDR2 is YYNGEE. The ends were cut back, 1 base at V and 6 bases at J, with 14 bases in the middle. CDR3 size: 14 residues. As DNA, the CDR3 is TGTGCCAGCAGCGTATCAGGGACTCTCAGCGAGCAGTACTTC. Translating gives CASSVSGTLSEQYF.

The chain couples TRBV5-6 to TRBJ2-1, with D possibly matching TRBD2 (5 bases). CDR3 length: 13 residues. Germline CDR1 and CDR2: SGHDT and YYEEEE. The V end lost 3 bases, the J end lost 9 bases, and 13 bases lay between the germline ends. CDR3 in DNA: TGTGCCAGCAGCTGGAGGTTGACGGTTGAGCAGTTCTTC. It translates to CASSWRLTVEQFF.

This rearrangement joins TRBV12-5 to TRBJ2-1; D uncertain. The ends were cut back, 5 bases at V and 5 bases at J, with 19 bases in the middle. Germline V gene data show CDR1 as LGHNT and CDR2 as FRNRAP. The CDR3 sequence is 16 residues long. This chain's CDR3 is CASGETWSAVNNEQFF. The CDR3 DNA follows: TGTGCTAGTGGTGAGACATGGTCAGCCGTAAACAATGAGCAGTTCTTC. Full variable domain (outside the CDR3, taken from reference TRBV12-5 and TRBJ2-1): DARVTQTPRHKVTEMGQEVTMRCQPILGHNTVFWYRQTMMQGLELLAYFRNRAPLDDSGMPKDRFSAEMPDATLATLKIQPSEPRDSAVYFCASGETWSAVNNEQFFGPGTRLTVL.

The J gene is TRBJ2-7, the V gene TRBV9; 7 bases align to TRBD1. The germline V gene has CDR1 SGDLS and CDR2 YYNGEE. V was clipped by 0 bases and J by 6 bases; unmatched bases: 9. The CDR3 totals 15 residues. The CDR3 here is CASSVDRGSGSEQYF. Here the CDR3 DNA reads TGTGCCAGCAGCGTAGACAGGGGCAGCGGATCCGAGCAGTACTTC.